This record concerns one TCR beta chain sequence. The antigen remains undetermined. This entry is derived from a study of cytomegalovirus exposure and HLA in healthy donors. Overall study findings and caveats: For most TCR beta V segments, an earlier analysis put the productive rate at about 87% or about 30% of the time. Most subjects' HLA-A and HLA-B alleles were reportedly predicted from TCR beta sequences.

Germline lookup yields CDR1 SGHDT and CDR2 YYEEEE. The CDR3 covers 12 residues. Trimming left V 2 bases short and J 6 bases short, with 8 bases between. Primers: 60 Vbeta forward and 13 Jbeta reverse. Original data processing: Later analysis identified roughly 84 million unique TCR beta chains, about 10 million shared. The data were produced by immunoSEQ multiplex PCR, yet TCRdb's version contains in-frame clones alone and is incomplete. The V and J calls and clone size are taken from that table; D and trimming were inferred from the DNA. The data contain over 85,000 clones, around 77% of them singletons.

The specimen was PBMCs. The chain couples TRBV5-6 to TRBJ1-1; D is undetermined. This clonotype was sampled from a man aged 40-49 years in good health and CMV-seronegative. In DNA, the CDR3 is TGTGCCAGCAGCTTAGCTCAGGCTGAAGCTTTCTTT. This encodes CASSLAQAEAFF.